The clone carrying this TCR beta chain was picked up a small number of times. Its antigen is undetermined. Germline loops: CDR1 SGHTA, CDR2 FQGNSA. V gave up 5 bases and J gave up 5 bases, with 13 bases separating them. This CDR3 contains 14 residues. TCRdb reanalysed the 5' RACE reads using MiXCR and keeps one entry per CDR3 protein. Found here are 310,000 or so distinct CDR3 sequences, around 6.8% of them singletons; the top ten hold about 18%. This record belongs to a study of T cells after yellow fever vaccination. General study findings and limits: Some clonotypes were seen in both the CD4 and the CD8 compartments. These made up a small share and likely arose from convergent recombination. Re-detected after boosting: most primary clones, 96% of CD4 and about 90% of CD8. The secondary response showed a weaker magnitude and a faster peak, day 5 versus 15.

The rearrangement joins TRBV7-2 to TRBJ1-5, with unresolved D. This specimen consisted of PBMCs, obtained approximately 47 days after the first yellow fever vaccination. This receptor was obtained from a man between 18 and 29 years old who received the YFV17D yellow fever vaccine. This CDR3 reads CASSPITLDQPQHF. In DNA form, the CDR3 reads TGTGCCAGCAGCCCTATTACCTTAGATCAGCCCCAGCATTTT.